Below, 6 T cell receptor beta chains from the same sample are listed, as sequenced in a study of vaccination effects on CD4 cells after COVID-19. Pools of viral peptides were used by the ViraFEST assay to expand antigen-specific CD4+ T cells ahead of sequencing. Scientists isolated CD4+ T cells after an approximately ten-day culture period ended. Each person got two doses of an mRNA SARS-CoV-2 vaccine, BNT162b2 or mRNA-1273. These receptors' antigens are unknown. The repertoire was sequenced with immunoSEQ multiplex PCR; TCRdb's copy has only in-frame clones and lacks some. This table has 25,000 to 35,000 clones, over 75% appearing once. Sequenced here: CD4+ T cells from PBMCs cultured with SARS-CoV-2 spike peptides, sampled after COVID-19 vaccination. The receptors here all came from a human donor who received a COVID-19 vaccine. Some clones in this sample may be carry-over from other donors' samples.

The chain links TRBV19 to TRBJ1-1, with 10 bases matching TRBD1. The CDR3 loop spans 19 amino acids. The V gene's germline CDR1 is LNHDA and CDR2 SQIVND (reference sequence). J gave up 3 bases and V 1 base, and 14 bases lay outside the gene matches. The CDR3 is CASSIGLWRDRGYDTEAFF. CDR3 DNA sequence: TGTGCCAGTAGTATAGGTCTATGGAGGGACAGGGGTTACGACACTGAAGCTTTCTTT.

V and J are TRBV7-9 and TRBJ1-2; D remains unclear. Per the germline V gene, CDR1 is SEHNR and CDR2 is FQNEAQ (reference sequence). This CDR3 has 12 amino acids. V was trimmed by 5 bases and J by 0 bases, leaving 4 bases between them. CDR3 coding DNA: TGTGCCAGCAGCACCCCTAACTATGGCTACACCTTC. Its protein product is CASSTPNYGYTF.

The chain employs TRBV19 and TRBJ2-7, with 7 bases matching TRBD1. The germline V gene encodes CDR1 LNHDA and CDR2 SQIVND (reference sequence). The CDR3 covers 14 residues. With V trimmed by 6 bases and J by 6 bases, 11 bases remained unmatched. The CDR3 sequence: CASSQDRVSFEQYV. Written as DNA, the CDR3 is TGTGCCAGTAGCCAAGACAGGGTTTCGTTCGAGCAGTACGTC.

This chain connects TRBV11-2 to TRBJ1-3; D is possibly TRBD1 (6 bases). CDR1 is SGHAT and CDR2 is FQNNGV in the germline V gene. This CDR3 spans 14 amino acids. Trimming pared 5 bases from V and 4 bases from J, leaving 12 bases between. The CDR3 sequence: CASSLNGGGNTIYF. CDR3 sequence (DNA): TGTGCCAGCAGCCTTAACGGGGGCGGAAACACCATATATTTT.

The chain combines TRBV24-1 with TRBJ1-2; weak D call: TRBD1 (6 bases). The V end lost 6 bases, the J end lost 2 bases, and 12 bases lay between the germline ends. The CDR3 length is 14 residues. Germline V gives CDR1 KGHDR, CDR2 SFDVKD. In DNA form, the CDR3 reads TGTGCCACCAGTTCGCCGACAGGCAACTATGGCTACACCTTC. Protein product: CATSSPTGNYGYTF.

This clone was seen only a few times. This sequence joins TRBV24-1 and TRBJ1-5, with 8 bases fitting TRBD1. CDR1 and CDR2 (germline): KGHDR, SFDVKD. The CDR3 consists of 15 residues. V dropped 3 bases and J dropped 3; count of bases not matched to a gene: 3. CDR3 amino acids: CATSDPDRVNQPQHF. CDR3 nucleotide sequence: TGTGCCACCAGTGATCCGGACAGGGTCAATCAGCCCCAGCATTTT.